What follows are 9 T cell receptor beta chains derived from one specimen sequenced in a study of CD8+CD57+ T cells in acquired aplastic anemia. Genomic DNA, the template, was used for profiling of the TCR beta VDJ and CDR3. MiXCR, applied by TCRdb to the reads, yields one record per CDR3 protein. The sample has about 160,000 distinct CDR3 sequences; around 45% are singletons. Sequenced input: sorted CD4+, CD8+, or CD8+CD57+ T cells (not recorded which) from PBMCs. All receptors come from a human donor in good health.

Concerning this clonotype: Mismatch with germline at one junction end may stem from a read error. The chain combines TRBV15 with TRBJ1-3; the D gene is possibly TRBD1 (6 bases). The CDR3 runs to 14 residues. CDR1 is LNHNV, CDR2 YYDKDF, per germline (reference sequence). CDR3 nucleotides: TGTGCCACCAGCAGTCCGGGCAGGGGAAGCACCATATATTTT. Translating gives CATSSPGRGSTIYF. Combining the CDR3 with reference TRBV15 and TRBJ1-3 gives the whole variable domain DAMVIQNPRYQVTQFGKPVTLSCSQTLNHNVMYWYQQKSSQAPKLLFHYYDKDFNNEADTPDNFQSRRPNTSFCFLDIRSPGLGDTAMYLCATSSPGRGSTIYFGEGSWLTVV.

The rearrangement uses TRBV30 and TRBJ2-4; 7 bases line up with TRBD1. V shed 2 bases, J shed 9 bases, and the junction held 7 bases outside the gene matches. Germline V gene sequence: CDR1 GTSNPN, CDR2 SVGIG (reference sequence). The CDR3 totals 13 residues. This chain's CDR3 is CAWSPSRGTIQYF. The CDR3 DNA follows: TGTGCCTGGAGTCCGTCCAGGGGGACCATTCAGTACTTC.

This clonotype was counted only a few times. The V call is TRBV6-5, the J call TRBJ1-5; D is unclear. V shed 3 bases and J shed 3 bases, with 12 bases lying between them. Per germline, CDR1 MNHEY and CDR2 SVGAGI. There are 15 residues in the CDR3. The CDR3: CASSYRAWINQPQHF. The CDR3 nucleotides are TGTGCCAGCAGTTATAGGGCTTGGATCAATCAGCCCCAGCATTTT.

The chain links TRBV13 to TRBJ2-7, with TRBD1 matching 10 bases. The CDR3 length is 15 residues. CDR1 is PRHDT and CDR2 is FYEKMQ in the germline V gene (reference sequence). After removal of 5 bases from V and 3 bases from J, the junction contained 7 bases not matched to a gene. CDR3: CASSVGGTGDYEQYF. Written as DNA, the CDR3 is TGTGCCAGCAGCGTTGGGGGGACAGGGGACTACGAGCAGTACTTC.

The CDR3 loop is CASSLYQNTEAFF. CDR3 bases: TGTGCCAGCAGCTTATACCAGAACACTGAAGCTTTCTTT. J is TRBJ1-1 and V is TRBV7-2; D is uncertain. Per germline, CDR1 SGHTA and CDR2 FQGNSA. V lost 2 bases to trimming and J lost 1 base, with 5 bases between them. This CDR3 is built from 13 residues.

This clonotype was recorded many times. The V and J genes are TRBV2 and TRBJ1-6; the D is unclear. Between the trimmed V and J ends, which lost 7 bases and 4 bases, there was a span of 5 bases. The CDR3 sequence is 12 residues long. The germline CDR1 and CDR2 sequences are SNHLY and FYNNEI. The CDR3: CASIGYNSPLHF. The CDR3 DNA sequence: TGTGCCAGCATCGGGTATAATTCACCCCTCCACTTT.

This clonotype was seen more than once but under ten times. Given a much more abundant clone one base away, this may be a read error. V gene TRBV5-1 combines with J gene TRBJ2-2; 8 nucleotides line up with TRBD2. Germline assignment: CDR1 SGHRS and CDR2 YFSETQ. The CDR3 totals 16 residues. Here the CDR3 reads CASSLASSGFTGDLFF. CDR3 sequence (DNA): TGCGCCAGCAGCCTGGCGTCTAGCGGGTTCACCGGGGACCTGTTTTTT.

In this sample, this clonotype turned up many times. The CDR3: CASSSTGQGIVGQFF. The CDR3 DNA reads as TGCGCCAGCAGCTCTACGGGACAGGGGATTGTAGGGCAGTTCTTC. The chain links TRBV5-1 to TRBJ2-1; TRBD1 matches at 10 bases. Germline V gene lookup returns CDR1 SGHRS and CDR2 YFSETQ. The CDR3 is 15 amino acids. The V gene end was trimmed by 3 bases and the J gene end by 12 bases; junction bases not matched to a gene: 12.

About this clonotype: This may be a read error, as it is one base from a much larger clone. V and J are TRBV3-1 and TRBJ2-5; D remains ambiguous. Per germline, CDR1 LGHDT and CDR2 YNNKEL (reference sequence). This CDR3 has 14 amino acids. V dropped 4 bases and J dropped 8 bases, with 17 bases sitting between them. CDR3 loop: CASSLTPFGDTQYF. Here the CDR3 DNA reads TGTGCCAGCAGCCTGACTCCATTCGGAGACACCCAGTACTTC.